This TCR beta chain originates from a study of blood T cell repertoires in COVID-19. Study-wide background: Acute-phase and convalescent COVID-19 samples originated in the United States, Italy and Spain. PBMCs, B-cell-depleted T cells, or T cells were the source of the cDNA or gDNA that made up the material.

The CDR3 totals 15 residues. V was cut by 0 bases and J by 3 bases, with 9 bases left in between. Germline lookup yields CDR1 MDHEN and CDR2 SYDVKM. How the authors handled the data: Amplification of reference gene primers provided the estimated nucleated cell counts. TCRdb's table, derived via immunoSEQ multiplex PCR, lists solely in-frame clones and lacks some. V, J and clone size are those of that table, while D and trimming were read from the DNA. The sample holds tens of thousands of clones; approximately 78% are singletons and the top ten take less than 15%. The material sequenced was peripheral blood. The J gene is TRBJ1-5, the V gene TRBV28; TRBD1 might be the D (6 bases). The clonotype was recovered from a human donor with acute or convalescent COVID-19. The donor label of this sample is uncertain. CDR3 protein: CASSLWSGDNQPQHF. In DNA, the CDR3 is TGTGCCAGCAGTTTATGGTCAGGGGACAATCAGCCCCAGCATTTT.